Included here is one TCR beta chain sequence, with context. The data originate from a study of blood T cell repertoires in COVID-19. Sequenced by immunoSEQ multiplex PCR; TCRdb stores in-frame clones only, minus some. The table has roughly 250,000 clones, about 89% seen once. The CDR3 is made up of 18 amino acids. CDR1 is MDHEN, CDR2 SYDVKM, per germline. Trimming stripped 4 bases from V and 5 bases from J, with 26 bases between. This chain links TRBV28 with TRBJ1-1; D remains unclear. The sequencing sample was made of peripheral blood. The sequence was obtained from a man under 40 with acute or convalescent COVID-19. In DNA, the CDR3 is TGTGCCAGCAGTTATACCCTCCCCTCCAACACCCTGCGGACTGAAGCTTTCTTT. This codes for CASSYTLPSNTLRTEAFF. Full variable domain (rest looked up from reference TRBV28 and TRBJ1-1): DVKVTQSSRYLVKRTGEKVFLECVQDMDHENMFWYRQDPGLGLRLIYFSYDVKMKEKGDIPEGYSVSREKKERFSLILESASTNQTSMYLCASSYTLPSNTLRTEAFFGQGTRLTVV.